The source of this T cell receptor beta chain is a study of early T cells in non-severe SARS-CoV-2 infection. Study as a whole: Sequenced material consisted of bulk RNA (from unsorted whole blood), and chains were unpaired.

This clonotype has ten or more counts. The antigen remains undetermined. General observations from the study: Lookups in VDJdb leaned toward anti-spike CD8 responses and missed private and CD4 specificities.

The TCR library protocol attached unique molecular identifiers to the individual cDNA molecules. MiXCR, applied by TCRdb to the 5' RACE reads, yields one record per CDR3 protein. This table has tens of thousands of distinct CDR3 sequences, approximately 4.8% appearing once. The source is an adult who was a healthcare worker with PCR-confirmed SARS-CoV-2 infection or an uninfected control (not recorded which). Source material: whole blood.

The CDR3 sequence: CASSRLTSTDTQYF. The CDR3, as DNA: TGCGCCAGCAGTCGGCTTACTAGCACAGATACGCAGTATTTT. The chain uses TRBV5-1 and TRBJ2-3; D is uncertain. The CDR3 is 14 amino acids. CDR1 is SGHRS, CDR2 YFSETQ, per germline. Deletions cut 5 bases from V and 0 bases from J, with 10 bases between.